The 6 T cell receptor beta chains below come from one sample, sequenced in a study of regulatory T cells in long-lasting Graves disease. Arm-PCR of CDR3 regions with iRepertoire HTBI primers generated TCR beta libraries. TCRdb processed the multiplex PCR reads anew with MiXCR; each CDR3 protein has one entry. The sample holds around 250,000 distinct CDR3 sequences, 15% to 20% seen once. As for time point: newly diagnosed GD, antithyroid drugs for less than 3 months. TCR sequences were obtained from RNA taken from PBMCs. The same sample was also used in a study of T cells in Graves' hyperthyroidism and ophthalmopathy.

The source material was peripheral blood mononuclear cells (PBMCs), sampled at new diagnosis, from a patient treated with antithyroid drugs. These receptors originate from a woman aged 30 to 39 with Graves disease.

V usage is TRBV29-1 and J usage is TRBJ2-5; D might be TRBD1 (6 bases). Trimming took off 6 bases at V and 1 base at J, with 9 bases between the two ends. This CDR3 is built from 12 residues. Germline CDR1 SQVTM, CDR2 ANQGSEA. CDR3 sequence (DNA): TGCAGCGTAGGGACAACCCAAGAGACCCAGTACTTC. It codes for CSVGTTQETQYF.

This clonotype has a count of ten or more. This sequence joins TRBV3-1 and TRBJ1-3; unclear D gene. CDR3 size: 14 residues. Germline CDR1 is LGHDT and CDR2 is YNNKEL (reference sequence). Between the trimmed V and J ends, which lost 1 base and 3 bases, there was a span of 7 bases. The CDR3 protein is CASSQVSGGNTIYF. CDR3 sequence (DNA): TGTGCCAGCAGCCAAGTATCTGGTGGAAACACCATATATTTT. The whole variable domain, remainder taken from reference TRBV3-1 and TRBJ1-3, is DTAVSQTPKYLVTQMGNDKSIKCEQNLGHDTMYWYKQDSKKFLKIMFSYNNKELIINETVPNRFSPKSPDKAHLNLHINSLELGDSAVYFCASSQVSGGNTIYFGEGSWLTVV.

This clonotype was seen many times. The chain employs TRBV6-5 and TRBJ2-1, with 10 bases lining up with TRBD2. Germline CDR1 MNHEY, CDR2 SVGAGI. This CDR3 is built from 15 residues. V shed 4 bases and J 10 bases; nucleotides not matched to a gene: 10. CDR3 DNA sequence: TGTGCCAGCAGTTGCCTTAGCGGGGGGCCTGCGGAGCAGTTCTTC. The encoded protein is CASSCLSGGPAEQFF.

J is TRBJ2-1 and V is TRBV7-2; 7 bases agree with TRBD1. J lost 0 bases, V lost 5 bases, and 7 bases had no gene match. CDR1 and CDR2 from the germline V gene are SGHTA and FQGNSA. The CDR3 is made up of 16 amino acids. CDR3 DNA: TGTGCCAGCAGCACTCTAGGACAGGCCTCCTACAATGAGCAGTTCTTC. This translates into CASSTLGQASYNEQFF.

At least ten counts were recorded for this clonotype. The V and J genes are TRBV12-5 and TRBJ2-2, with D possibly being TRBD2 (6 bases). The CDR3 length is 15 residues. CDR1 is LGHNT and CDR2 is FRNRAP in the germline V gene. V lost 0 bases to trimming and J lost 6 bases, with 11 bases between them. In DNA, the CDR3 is TGTGCTAGTGGTTTGGTCGGCGGGATAGCCGGGGAGCTGTTTTTT. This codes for CASGLVGGIAGELFF.

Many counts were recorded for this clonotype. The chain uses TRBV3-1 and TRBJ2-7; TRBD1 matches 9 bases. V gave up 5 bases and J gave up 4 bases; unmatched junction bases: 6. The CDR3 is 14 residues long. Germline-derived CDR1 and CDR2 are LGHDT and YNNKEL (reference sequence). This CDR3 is CASSYGQGNYEQYF. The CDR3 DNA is TGTGCCAGCAGCTACGGACAGGGGAATTACGAGCAGTACTTC.